This TCR beta chain was sequenced during a study of cytomegalovirus exposure and HLA in healthy donors. Study results and caveats: Reports described diagnosis of cytomegalovirus status by the classifier as highly specific and sensitive.

V lost 0 bases and J lost 7, with 10 bases in between. Germline lookup yields CDR1 SQVTM and CDR2 ANQGSEA. There are 13 residues in the CDR3. In regard to this clone: As yet, its antigen is unknown.

A multiplex PCR was run with 60 Vbeta primers and 13 Jbeta primers. Assay: immunoSEQ multiplex PCR; the TCRdb copy retains only in-frame clones and omits some. This sample has roughly 250,000 clones; around four fifths occur once, and the top ten carry roughly 2%. The material sequenced was PBMCs. The TCR comes from a woman in her thirties or forties in good health and CMV-seropositive. The genes are TRBV29-1 and TRBJ1-5; D is unclear. CDR3 coding DNA: TGCAGCGTTGAAGACGATGGAGGCCAGCCCCAGCATTTT. It translates to CSVEDDGGQPQHF.